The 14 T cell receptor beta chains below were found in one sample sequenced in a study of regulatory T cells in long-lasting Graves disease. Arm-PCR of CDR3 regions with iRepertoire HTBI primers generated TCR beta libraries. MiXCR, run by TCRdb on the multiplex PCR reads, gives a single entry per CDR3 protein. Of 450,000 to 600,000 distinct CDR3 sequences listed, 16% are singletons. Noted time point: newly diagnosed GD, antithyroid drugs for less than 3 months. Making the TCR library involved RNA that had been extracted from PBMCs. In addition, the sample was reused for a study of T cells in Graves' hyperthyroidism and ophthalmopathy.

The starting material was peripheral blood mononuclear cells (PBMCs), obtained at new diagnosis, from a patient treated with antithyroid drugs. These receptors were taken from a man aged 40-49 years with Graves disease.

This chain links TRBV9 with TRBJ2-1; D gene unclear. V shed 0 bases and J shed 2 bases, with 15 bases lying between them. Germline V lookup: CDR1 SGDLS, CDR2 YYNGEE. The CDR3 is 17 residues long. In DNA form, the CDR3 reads TGTGCCAGCAGCGTAGCCCCATTGGTCAGTCCCTACAATGAGCAGTTCTTC. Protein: CASSVAPLVSPYNEQFF.

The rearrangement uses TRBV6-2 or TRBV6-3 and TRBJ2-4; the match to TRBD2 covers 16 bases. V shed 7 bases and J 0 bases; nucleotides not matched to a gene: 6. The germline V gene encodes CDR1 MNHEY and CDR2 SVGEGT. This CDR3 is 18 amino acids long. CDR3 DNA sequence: TGTGCCAGCACTCCAGGGACTAGCGGGAGGGTAGCCAAAAACATTCAGTACTTC. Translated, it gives CASTPGTSGRVAKNIQYF.

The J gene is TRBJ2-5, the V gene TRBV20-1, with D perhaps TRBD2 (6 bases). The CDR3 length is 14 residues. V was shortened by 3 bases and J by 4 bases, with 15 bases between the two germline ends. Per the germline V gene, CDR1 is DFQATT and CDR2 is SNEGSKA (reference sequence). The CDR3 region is CSASHGSSGETQYF. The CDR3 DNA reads TGCAGTGCTAGCCACGGGAGTAGTGGAGAGACCCAGTACTTC.

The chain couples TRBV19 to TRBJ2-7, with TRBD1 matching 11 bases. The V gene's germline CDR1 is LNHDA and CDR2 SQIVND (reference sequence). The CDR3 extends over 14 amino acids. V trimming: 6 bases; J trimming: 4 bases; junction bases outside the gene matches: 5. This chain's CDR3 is CASSPGQGEYEQYF. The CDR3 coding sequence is TGTGCCAGTAGCCCGGGACAGGGGGAATACGAGCAGTACTTC.

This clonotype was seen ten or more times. The CDR3 loop is CASSSPGQGYEQYF. The CDR3 nucleotides read TGTGCCAGCAGCTCACCGGGACAGGGTTACGAGCAGTACTTC. The rearrangement links TRBV7-9 to TRBJ2-7; 9 bases fit TRBD1. CDR1 is SEHNR, CDR2 FQNEAQ, per germline (reference sequence). V trimming: 4 bases; J trimming: 4 bases; junction bases outside the gene matches: 5. This CDR3 is 14 amino acids long.

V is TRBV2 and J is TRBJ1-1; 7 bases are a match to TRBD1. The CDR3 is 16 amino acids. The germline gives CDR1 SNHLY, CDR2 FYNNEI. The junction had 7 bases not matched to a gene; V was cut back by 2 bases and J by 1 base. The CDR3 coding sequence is TGTGCCAGCAGTGAATACTTCGGACAGGCGAACACTGAAGCTTTCTTT. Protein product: CASSEYFGQANTEAFF. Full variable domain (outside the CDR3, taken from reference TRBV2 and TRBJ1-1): EPEVTQTPSHQVTQMGQEVILRCVPISNHLYFYWYRQILGQKVEFLVSFYNNEISEKSEIFDDQFSVERPDGSNFTLKIRSTKLEDSAMYFCASSEYFGQANTEAFFGQGTRLTVV.

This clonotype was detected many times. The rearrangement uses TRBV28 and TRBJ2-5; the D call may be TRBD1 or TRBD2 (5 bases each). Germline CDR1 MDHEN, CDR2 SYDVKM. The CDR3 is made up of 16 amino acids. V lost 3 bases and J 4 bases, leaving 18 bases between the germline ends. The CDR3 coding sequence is TGTGCCAGCAGTTTCCTTTCCGGGTCAGGGAGAGAGACCCAGTACTTC. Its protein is CASSFLSGSGRETQYF.

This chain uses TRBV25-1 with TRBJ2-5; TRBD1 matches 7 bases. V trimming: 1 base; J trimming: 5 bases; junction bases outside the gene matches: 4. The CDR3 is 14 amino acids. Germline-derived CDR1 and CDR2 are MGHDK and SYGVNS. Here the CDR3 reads CASSEWTGLETQYF. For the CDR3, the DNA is TGTGCCAGCAGTGAATGGACAGGTTTGGAGACCCAGTACTTC.

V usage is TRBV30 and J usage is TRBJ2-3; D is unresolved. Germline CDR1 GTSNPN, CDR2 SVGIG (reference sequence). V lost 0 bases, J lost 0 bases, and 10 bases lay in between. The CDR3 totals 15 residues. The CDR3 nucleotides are TGTGCCTGGAGTGTCCTCGGAACTAGCACAGATACGCAGTATTTT. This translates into CAWSVLGTSTDTQYF.

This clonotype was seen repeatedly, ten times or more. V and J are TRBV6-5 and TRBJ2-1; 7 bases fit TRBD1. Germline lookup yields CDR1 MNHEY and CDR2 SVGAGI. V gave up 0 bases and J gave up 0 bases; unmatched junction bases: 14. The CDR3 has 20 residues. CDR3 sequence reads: CASSYSIQGSSLSSYNEQFF. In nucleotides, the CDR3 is TGTGCCAGCAGTTACTCGATACAGGGGTCTAGCCTAAGCTCCTACAATGAGCAGTTCTTC.

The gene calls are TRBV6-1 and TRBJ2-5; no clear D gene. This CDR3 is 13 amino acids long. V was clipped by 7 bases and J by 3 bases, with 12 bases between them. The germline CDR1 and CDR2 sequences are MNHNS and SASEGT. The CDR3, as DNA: TGTGCCAGCAACACAAACATAGAAGAGACCCAGTACTTC. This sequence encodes CASNTNIEETQYF.

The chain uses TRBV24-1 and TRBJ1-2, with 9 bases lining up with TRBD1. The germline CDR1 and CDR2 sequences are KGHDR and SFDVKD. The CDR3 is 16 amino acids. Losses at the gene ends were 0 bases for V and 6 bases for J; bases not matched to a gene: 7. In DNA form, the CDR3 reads TGTGCCACCAGTGATTTGCCTACAGGGGGCGCGAATGGCTACACCTTC. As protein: CATSDLPTGGANGYTF.

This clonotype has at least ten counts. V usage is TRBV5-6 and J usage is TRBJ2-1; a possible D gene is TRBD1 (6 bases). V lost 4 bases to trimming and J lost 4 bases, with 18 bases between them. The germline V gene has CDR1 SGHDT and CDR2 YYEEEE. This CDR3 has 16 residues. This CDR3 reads CASSLRWQQGYNEQFF. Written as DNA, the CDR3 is TGTGCCAGCAGCCTCAGGTGGCAACAGGGTTACAATGAGCAGTTCTTC.

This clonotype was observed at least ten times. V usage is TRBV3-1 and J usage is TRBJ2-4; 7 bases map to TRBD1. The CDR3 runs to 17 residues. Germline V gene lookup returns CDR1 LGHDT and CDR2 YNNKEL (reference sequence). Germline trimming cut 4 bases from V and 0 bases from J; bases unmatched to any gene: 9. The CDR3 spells CASSPRQGLLAKNIQYF. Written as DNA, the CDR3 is TGTGCCAGCAGCCCGCGACAGGGATTACTAGCCAAAAACATTCAGTACTTC.